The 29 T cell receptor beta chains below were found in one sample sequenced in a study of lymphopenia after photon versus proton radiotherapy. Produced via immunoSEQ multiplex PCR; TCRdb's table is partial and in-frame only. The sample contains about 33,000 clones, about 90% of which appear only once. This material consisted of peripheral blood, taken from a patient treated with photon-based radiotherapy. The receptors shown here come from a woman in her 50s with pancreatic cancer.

The CDR3 sequence is CASRGLGNTDTQYF. CDR3 nucleotides: TGTGCCAGCAGGGGGCTGGGGAACACAGATACGCAGTATTTT. This chain links TRBV11-1 with TRBJ2-3; D is perhaps TRBD1 (5 bases). The CDR3 length is 14 residues. Germline V gene lookup returns CDR1 SGHAT and CDR2 FQDESV (reference sequence). Trimming pared 6 bases from V and 2 bases from J, leaving 12 bases between.

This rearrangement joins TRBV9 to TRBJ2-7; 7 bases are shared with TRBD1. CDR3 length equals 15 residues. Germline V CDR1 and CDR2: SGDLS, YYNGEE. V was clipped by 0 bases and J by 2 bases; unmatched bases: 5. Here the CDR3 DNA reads TGTGCCAGCAGCGTAGGGGACAGTGTAACCTACGAGCAGTACTTC. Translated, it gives CASSVGDSVTYEQYF.

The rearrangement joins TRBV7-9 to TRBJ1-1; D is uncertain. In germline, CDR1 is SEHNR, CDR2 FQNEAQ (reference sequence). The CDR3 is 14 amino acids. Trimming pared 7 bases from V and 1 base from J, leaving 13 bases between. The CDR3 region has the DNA TGTGCCAGCACCACGAAAGACGCGAACACTGAAGCTTTCTTT. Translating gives CASTTKDANTEAFF.

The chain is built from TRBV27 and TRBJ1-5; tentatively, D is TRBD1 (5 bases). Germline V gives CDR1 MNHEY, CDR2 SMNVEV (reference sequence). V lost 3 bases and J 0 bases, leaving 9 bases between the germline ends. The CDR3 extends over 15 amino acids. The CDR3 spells CASSLGPVSNQPQHF. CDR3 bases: TGTGCCAGCAGTTTGGGGCCGGTTAGCAATCAGCCCCAGCATTTT.

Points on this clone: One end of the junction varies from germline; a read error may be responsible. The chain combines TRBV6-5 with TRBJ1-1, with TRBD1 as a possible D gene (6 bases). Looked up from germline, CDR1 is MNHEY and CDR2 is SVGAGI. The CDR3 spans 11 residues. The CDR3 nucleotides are TGTGCCAGCAGTTCGGCAGGGGAAGGTTTCTTT. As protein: CASSSAGEGFF.

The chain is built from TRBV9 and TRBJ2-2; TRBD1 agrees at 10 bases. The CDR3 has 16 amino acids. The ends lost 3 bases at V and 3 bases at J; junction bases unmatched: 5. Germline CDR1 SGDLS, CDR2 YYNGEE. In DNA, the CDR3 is TGTGCCAGCAGCGCCCGCGGGACAGGGGACACCGGGGAGCTGTTTTTT. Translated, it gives CASSARGTGDTGELFF.

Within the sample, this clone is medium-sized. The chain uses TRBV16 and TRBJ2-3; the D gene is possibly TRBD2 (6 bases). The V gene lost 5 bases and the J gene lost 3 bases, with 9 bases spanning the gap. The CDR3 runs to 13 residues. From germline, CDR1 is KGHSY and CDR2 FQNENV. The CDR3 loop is CASSGGWTDTQYF. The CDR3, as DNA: TGTGCCAGCAGCGGAGGGTGGACAGATACGCAGTATTTT.

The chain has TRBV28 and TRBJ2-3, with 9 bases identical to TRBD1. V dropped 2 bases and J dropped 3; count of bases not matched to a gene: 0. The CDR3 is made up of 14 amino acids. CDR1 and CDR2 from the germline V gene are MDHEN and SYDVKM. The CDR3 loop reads CASSLGTGTDTQYF. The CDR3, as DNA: TGTGCCAGCAGTTTAGGGACAGGGACAGATACGCAGTATTTT.

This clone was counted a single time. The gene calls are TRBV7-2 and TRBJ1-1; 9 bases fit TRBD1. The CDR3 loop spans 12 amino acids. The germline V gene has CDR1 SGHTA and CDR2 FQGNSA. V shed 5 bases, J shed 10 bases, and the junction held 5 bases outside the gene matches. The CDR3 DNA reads TGTGCCAGCAGCATGGACAGGGGCTCAGCTTTCTTT. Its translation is CASSMDRGSAFF.

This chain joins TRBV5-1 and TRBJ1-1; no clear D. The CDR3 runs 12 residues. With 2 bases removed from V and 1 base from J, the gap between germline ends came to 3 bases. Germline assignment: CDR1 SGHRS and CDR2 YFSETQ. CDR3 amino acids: CASSFENTEAFF. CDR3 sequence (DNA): TGCGCCAGCAGCTTCGAGAACACTGAAGCTTTCTTT.

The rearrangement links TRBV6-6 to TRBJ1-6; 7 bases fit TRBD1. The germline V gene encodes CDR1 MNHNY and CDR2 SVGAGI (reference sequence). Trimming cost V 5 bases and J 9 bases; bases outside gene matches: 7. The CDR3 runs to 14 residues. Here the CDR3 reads CASSQTGVISPLHF. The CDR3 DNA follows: TGTGCCAGCAGTCAAACAGGGGTTATTTCACCCCTCCACTTT.

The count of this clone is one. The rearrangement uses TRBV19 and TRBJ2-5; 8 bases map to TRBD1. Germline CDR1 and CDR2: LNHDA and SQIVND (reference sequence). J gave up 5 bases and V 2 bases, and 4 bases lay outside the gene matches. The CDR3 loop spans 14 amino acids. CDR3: CASSIPGGRETQYF. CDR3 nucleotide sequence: TGTGCCAGTAGTATACCAGGGGGCCGGGAGACCCAGTACTTC.

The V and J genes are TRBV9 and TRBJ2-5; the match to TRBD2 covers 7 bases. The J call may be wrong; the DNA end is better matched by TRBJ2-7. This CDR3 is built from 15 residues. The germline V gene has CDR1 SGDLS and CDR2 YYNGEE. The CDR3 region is CASSHGLDPSYEQYF. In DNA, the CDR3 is TGTGCCAGCAGCCACGGACTAGACCCATCCTACGAGCAGTACTTC.

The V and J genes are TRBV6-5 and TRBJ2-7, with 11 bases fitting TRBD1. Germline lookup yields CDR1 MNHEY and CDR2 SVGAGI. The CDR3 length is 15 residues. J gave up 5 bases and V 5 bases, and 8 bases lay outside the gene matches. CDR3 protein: CASSTGTGGRNEQYF. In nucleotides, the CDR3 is TGTGCCAGCAGTACCGGGACAGGGGGTCGAAACGAGCAGTACTTC.

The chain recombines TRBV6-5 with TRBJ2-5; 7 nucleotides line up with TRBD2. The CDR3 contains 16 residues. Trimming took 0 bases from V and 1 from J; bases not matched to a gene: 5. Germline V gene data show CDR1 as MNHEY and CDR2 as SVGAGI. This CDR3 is CASSYSMGGFQETQYF. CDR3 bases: TGTGCCAGCAGTTACTCGATGGGGGGGTTCCAAGAGACCCAGTACTTC.

The CDR3: CASSPETSGRTGELFF. The DNA of the CDR3 is TGTGCCAGCAGTCCCGAGACTAGCGGGAGGACCGGGGAGCTGTTTTTT. This sequence joins TRBV28 and TRBJ2-2, with 13 bases that match TRBD2. The CDR3 loop spans 16 amino acids. V dropped 5 bases and J dropped 5; count of bases not matched to a gene: 5. CDR1 is MDHEN and CDR2 is SYDVKM in the germline V gene.

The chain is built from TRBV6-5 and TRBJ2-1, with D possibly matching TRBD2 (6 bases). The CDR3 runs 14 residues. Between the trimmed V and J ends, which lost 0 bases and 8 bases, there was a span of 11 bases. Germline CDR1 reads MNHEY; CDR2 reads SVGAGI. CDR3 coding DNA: TGTGCCAGCAGTTACTCGCGGACTACTGATGAGCAGTTCTTC. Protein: CASSYSRTTDEQFF.

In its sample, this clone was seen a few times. The CDR3 region has the DNA TGTGCCAGCAGTGATGTTGCGAACACAGATACGCAGTATTTT. It translates to CASSDVANTDTQYF. V and J are TRBV2 and TRBJ2-3, with D unresolved. Trimming cost V 3 bases and J 2 bases, with 9 bases left between them. The germline V gene has CDR1 SNHLY and CDR2 FYNNEI. The CDR3 runs 14 residues.

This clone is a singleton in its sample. The CDR3 is CASSLVGRALNTEAFF. The CDR3 coding sequence is TGTGCCAGCAGCTTAGTGGGTCGAGCCCTGAACACTGAAGCTTTCTTT. The rearrangement joins TRBV7-2 to TRBJ1-1; D uncertain. Between the trimmed V and J ends, which lost 1 base and 0 bases, there was a span of 12 bases. The CDR3 has 16 amino acids. The V gene's germline CDR1 is SGHTA and CDR2 FQGNSA.

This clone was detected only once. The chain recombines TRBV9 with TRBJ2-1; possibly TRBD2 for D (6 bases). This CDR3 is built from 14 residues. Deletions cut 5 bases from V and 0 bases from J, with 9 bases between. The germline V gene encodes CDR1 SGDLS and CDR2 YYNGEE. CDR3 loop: CASSGGSSYNEQFF. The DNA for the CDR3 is TGTGCCAGCAGTGGGGGGAGCTCCTACAATGAGCAGTTCTTC.

The CDR3 here is CASRHQRESYEQYF. As DNA, the CDR3 is TGTGCCAGCAGACACCAGCGGGAGTCCTACGAGCAGTACTTC. V and J are TRBV6-5 and TRBJ2-7; 8 bases are a match to TRBD2. The J segment lost 1 base and the V segment lost 6 bases, leaving 5 bases of the junction unmatched. In germline, CDR1 is MNHEY, CDR2 SVGAGI. This CDR3 spans 14 amino acids.

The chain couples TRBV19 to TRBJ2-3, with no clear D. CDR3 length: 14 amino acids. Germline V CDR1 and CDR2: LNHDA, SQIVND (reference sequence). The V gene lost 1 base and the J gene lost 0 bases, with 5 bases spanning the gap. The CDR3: CASSIGASTDTQYF. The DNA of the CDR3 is TGTGCCAGTAGTATAGGGGCTAGCACAGATACGCAGTATTTT. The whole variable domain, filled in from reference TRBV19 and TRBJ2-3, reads DGGITQSPKYLFRKEGQNVTLSCEQNLNHDAMYWYRQDPGQGLRLIYYSQIVNDFQKGDIAEGYSVSREKKESFPLTVTSAQKNPTAFYLCASSIGASTDTQYFGPGTRLTVL.

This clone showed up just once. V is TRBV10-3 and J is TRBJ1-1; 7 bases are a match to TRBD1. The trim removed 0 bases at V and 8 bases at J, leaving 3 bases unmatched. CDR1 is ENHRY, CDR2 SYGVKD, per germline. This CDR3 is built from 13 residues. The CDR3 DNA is TGTGCCATCAGTGAGTCAGGGGGCAGGGAAGCTTTCTTT. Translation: CAISESGGREAFF.

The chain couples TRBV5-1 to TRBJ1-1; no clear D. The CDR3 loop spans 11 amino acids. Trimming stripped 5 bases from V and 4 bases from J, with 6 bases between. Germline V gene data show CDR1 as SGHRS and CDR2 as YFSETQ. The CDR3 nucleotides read TGCGCCAGCAGACTGGGCACTGAAGCTTTCTTT. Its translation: CASRLGTEAFF.

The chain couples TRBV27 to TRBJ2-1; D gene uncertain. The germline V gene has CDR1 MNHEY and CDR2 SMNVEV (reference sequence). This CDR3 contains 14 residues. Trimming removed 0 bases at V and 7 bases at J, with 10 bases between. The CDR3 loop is CASSLSYMQNEQFF. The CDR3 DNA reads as TGTGCCAGCAGTTTATCGTATATGCAGAATGAGCAGTTCTTC.

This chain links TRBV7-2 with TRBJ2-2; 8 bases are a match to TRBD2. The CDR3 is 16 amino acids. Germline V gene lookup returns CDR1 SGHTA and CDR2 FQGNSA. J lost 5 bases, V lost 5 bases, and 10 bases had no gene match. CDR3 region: CASSRSGTRVTGELFF. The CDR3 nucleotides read TGTGCCAGCAGCCGATCCGGGACTAGAGTTACCGGGGAGCTGTTTTTT.

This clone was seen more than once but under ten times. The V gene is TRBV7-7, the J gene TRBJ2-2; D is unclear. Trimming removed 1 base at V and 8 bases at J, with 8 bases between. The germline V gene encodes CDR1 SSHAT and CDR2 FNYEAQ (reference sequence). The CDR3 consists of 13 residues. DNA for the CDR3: TGTGCCAGCAGCTTAGTGCTGGGAGGGGAGCTGTTTTTT. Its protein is CASSLVLGGELFF.

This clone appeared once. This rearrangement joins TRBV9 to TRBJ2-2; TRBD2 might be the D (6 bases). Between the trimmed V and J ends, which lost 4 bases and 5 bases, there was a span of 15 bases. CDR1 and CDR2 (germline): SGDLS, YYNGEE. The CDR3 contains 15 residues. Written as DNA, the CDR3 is TGTGCCAGCAGCCCCCGGGGGACCGCTACCGGGGAGCTGTTTTTT. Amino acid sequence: CASSPRGTATGELFF.

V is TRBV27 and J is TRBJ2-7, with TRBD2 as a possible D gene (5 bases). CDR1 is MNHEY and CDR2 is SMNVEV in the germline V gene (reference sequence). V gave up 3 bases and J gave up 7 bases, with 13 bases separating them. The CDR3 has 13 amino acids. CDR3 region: CASSFPGTGEQYF. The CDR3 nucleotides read TGTGCCAGCAGTTTCCCGGGTACGGGGGAGCAGTACTTC.